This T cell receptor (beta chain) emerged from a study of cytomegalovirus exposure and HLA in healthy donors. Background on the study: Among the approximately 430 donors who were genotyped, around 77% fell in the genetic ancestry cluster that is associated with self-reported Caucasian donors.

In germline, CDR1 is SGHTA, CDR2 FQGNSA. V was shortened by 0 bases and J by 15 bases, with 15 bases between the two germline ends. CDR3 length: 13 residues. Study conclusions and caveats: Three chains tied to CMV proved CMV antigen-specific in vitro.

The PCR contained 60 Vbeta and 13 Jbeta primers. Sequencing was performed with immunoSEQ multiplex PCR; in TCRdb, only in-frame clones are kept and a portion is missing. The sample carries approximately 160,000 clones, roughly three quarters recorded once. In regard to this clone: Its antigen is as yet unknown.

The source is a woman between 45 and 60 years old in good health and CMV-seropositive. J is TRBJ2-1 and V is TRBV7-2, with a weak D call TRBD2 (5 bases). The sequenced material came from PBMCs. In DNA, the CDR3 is TGTGCCAGCAGCTTAGCGGGAGCCTCCTCTAGGTTCTTC. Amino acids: CASSLAGASSRFF.